The rows below give T cell receptor beta chains drawn from one sample of a study of blood T cells in healthy people across ages. TCRdb re-analysed the 5' RACE reads in MiXCR, keeping a single row per CDR3 protein. The table lists around 790,000 distinct CDR3 sequences, 40% to 50% of them singletons. Material: blood. The source is a man aged 60 to 69 in good health. Both conserved end residues are trimmed from each CDR3. Each record gives: CDR3 length, V gene, J gene, CDR3 protein.

>14|TRBV6-6|TRBJ2-1
ASSRGQTSSYNEQF
>10|TRBV29-1|TRBJ2-7
SAEGQGYEQY
>13|TRBV3-1|TRBJ1-1
ASSQGRQPNTEAF
>12|TRBV20-1|TRBJ2-1
SARASGAHNEQF
>13|TRBV5-1|TRBJ2-7
ASSIRQGPSYEQY
>10|TRBV5-7|TRBJ2-7
AKAGGPYEQY
>12|TRBV7-3|TRBJ1-6
ASNLQGANSPLH
>9|TRBV6-2/TRBV6-3|TRBJ1-1
AAAGSTEAF
>13|TRBV27|TRBJ2-3
ASTPGRGLSDTQY
>15|TRBV4-3|TRBJ2-7
ASSRAAHGTGVYEQY
>14|TRBV28|TRBJ1-5
ASSDSMGGHSQPQH
>13|TRBV11-3|TRBJ2-1
ASSFRGVSYNEQF
>13|TRBV7-2|TRBJ1-2
ASSLARTENYGYT
>11|TRBV5-1|TRBJ1-2
ASSAGGAHGYT
>12|TRBV4-3|TRBJ1-1
ASRAGQAARRAF
>13|TRBV4-1|TRBJ1-2
ASSQDRDRNYGCT
>15|TRBV28|TRBJ2-1
ASSSPGSGGPNNEQF
>11|TRBV5-1|TRBJ2-5
ASSRTPQETQY
>14|TRBV4-1|TRBJ1-1
ASSQALQGPWTEAF
>16|TRBV3-1|TRBJ2-4
ASSQEGGRALAKNIQY
>14|TRBV6-6|TRBJ2-5
ASSSRQARFQETQY
>11|TRBV29-1|TRBJ2-7
SASTSPTYEQY
>13|TRBV12-3/TRBV12-4|TRBJ1-2
ASSSTGGRHYGYT
>14|TRBV5-1|TRBJ2-7
ASSSQASGGVYEQY
>13|TRBV3-1|TRBJ2-1
ASSQAPDRYNEQF
>11|TRBV25-1|TRBJ2-5
ASSEWTGETQY
>14|TRBV4-1|TRBJ2-4
ASSSASQLAKNIQY
>13|TRBV6-5|TRBJ1-2
ASSYSRQGPGGYT
>12|TRBV20-1|TRBJ2-3
SARSGISTDTQY
>11|TRBV5-1|TRBJ2-5
ASDEGTTNEQY
>14|TRBV7-2|TRBJ1-3
ASSLAPTYSGNTIY
>16|TRBV21-1|TRBJ2-4
ASSKVLPINRGQNIQY
>15|TRBV14|TRBJ1-4
ASSQDHNGQRNEKLF
>10|TRBV9|TRBJ2-7
ATRDDSYEQY
>15|TRBV7-2|TRBJ2-3
ASCSLPGTSGVHTQY
>14|TRBV15|TRBJ2-6
ATSRNRGLGANVLT
>11|TRBV7-2|TRBJ2-3
ASSLLAPDTQY
>11|TRBV20-1|.
SAKPAHPAEQY
>15|TRBV5-1|TRBJ2-1
ASSLNSIRQGRHEQF
>18|TRBV30|TRBJ2-1
AWGKGLSNPPTSSYNEQF
>13|TRBV15|TRBJ2-1
ATSSRLAGGNEQF
>12|TRBV7-2|TRBJ2-1
ASSLTGDYNEQF
>13|TRBV6-6|TRBJ1-5
ASSSGTDVGQPQH
>14|TRBV5-1|TRBJ1-1
ASSLGRDKWETEAF
>12|TRBV3-1|TRBJ1-2
ASNQDITNYGYT